One sample yielded the 27 T cell receptor beta chains listed below, sequenced in a study of regulatory T cells in long-lasting Graves disease. To make TCR beta libraries, researchers used iRepertoire HTBI primers and Arm-PCR of CDR3 regions. In TCRdb, the multiplex PCR reads were re-called with MiXCR into one record per CDR3 protein. The profile shows 390,000 or so distinct CDR3 sequences, over 9.5% of them singletons. Time point specified: newly diagnosed GD, antithyroid drugs for less than 3 months. PBMC-extracted RNA yielded the TCR library. In addition, the sample was reused for a study of T cells in Graves' hyperthyroidism and ophthalmopathy.

The sample here was peripheral blood mononuclear cells (PBMCs), taken at new diagnosis, from a patient treated with antithyroid drugs. The receptor source for this set is a woman in her late teens or twenties with Graves disease.

This clonotype has a single count. V usage is TRBV12-3 or TRBV12-4 and J usage is TRBJ1-5; TRBD1 might be the D (5 bases). The CDR3 consists of 14 residues. V was clipped by 6 bases and J by 5 bases, with 14 bases between them. The CDR3 nucleotides are TGTGCCAGCAGATCACGGGGGTGGGATCAGCCCCAGCATTTT. Translation gives CASRSRGWDQPQHF.

Only a few counts were recorded for this clonotype. The chain links TRBV12-3 or TRBV12-4 to TRBJ2-6; 7 bases are shared with TRBD2. The CDR3 contains 16 residues. V was clipped by 5 bases and J by 2 bases; unmatched bases: 6. CDR3 nucleotide sequence: TGTGCCAGCAGTCCCCGGGGGGTGCCTGGGGCCAACGTCCTGACTTTC. Protein: CASSPRGVPGANVLTF.

This clonotype was recorded a few times. The rearrangement joins TRBV7-9 to TRBJ1-6; D is undetermined. The germline V gene has CDR1 SEHNR and CDR2 FQNEAQ (reference sequence). CDR3 length: 13 residues. V was shortened by 5 bases and J by 14 bases, with 16 bases between the two germline ends. This CDR3 reads CASSPDPGGALHF. CDR3 sequence (DNA): TGTGCCAGCAGCCCCGATCCGGGTGGGGCCCTCCACTTT.

This clonotype has ten or more counts. V is TRBV2 and J is TRBJ1-6; 7 bases line up with TRBD1. The V gene's germline CDR1 is SNHLY and CDR2 FYNNEI. The CDR3 sequence is 14 residues long. The ends lost 4 bases at V and 10 bases at J; junction bases unmatched: 7. The chain's CDR3 is CASSVRGRDSPLHF. The CDR3, as DNA: TGTGCCAGCAGTGTGAGGGGGCGGGACTCACCCCTCCACTTT. The full variable domain, completed using reference TRBV2 and TRBJ1-6, is EPEVTQTPSHQVTQMGQEVILRCVPISNHLYFYWYRQILGQKVEFLVSFYNNEISEKSEIFDDQFSVERPDGSNFTLKIRSTKLEDSAMYFCASSVRGRDSPLHFGNGTRLTVT.

This clonotype was detected ten times or more. The gene calls are TRBV5-8 and TRBJ1-4; no clear D. The CDR3 contains 16 residues. Trimming pared 4 bases from V and 6 bases from J, leaving 19 bases between. Germline assignment: CDR1 SGHTS and CDR2 YDEGEE. The CDR3 loop is CASSLDSDLTDEKLFF. CDR3 nucleotides: TGTGCCAGCAGCCTAGATAGCGACCTGACGGATGAAAAACTGTTTTTT.

Remarks on this clonotype: A much more abundant neighbour one base away suggests this may be a read error. V gene TRBV20-1 combines with J gene TRBJ2-1; 7 bases are shared with TRBD1. Trimming removed 3 bases from V and 4 bases from J; junction bases left unmatched: 9. The germline V gene has CDR1 DFQATT and CDR2 SNEGSKA (reference sequence). This CDR3 comprises 15 residues. The CDR3 coding sequence is TGCAGTGCTAGTGACACTGACAGGGTATACAATGAGCAGTTCTTC. Protein: CSASDTDRVYNEQFF.

This clonotype has a count of ten or more. The chain links TRBV20-1 to TRBJ2-5; D assignment may be TRBD1 or TRBD2 (5 bases each). Trimming took off 4 bases at V and 2 bases at J, with 23 bases between the two ends. Germline values: CDR1 DFQATT, CDR2 SNEGSKA (reference sequence). This CDR3 contains 17 residues. CDR3 DNA sequence: TGCAGTGCTATCACCCATCGGGACCCCTCTACTCAAGAGACCCAGTACTTC. Amino acid sequence: CSAITHRDPSTQETQYF.

This clonotype was seen repeatedly, ten times or more. The CDR3: CASSAGHTGIYEQYV. Here the CDR3 DNA reads TGTGCCAGCAGTGCGGGACACACTGGGATCTACGAGCAGTACGTC. This chain connects TRBV28 to TRBJ2-7; perhaps D is TRBD1 or TRBD2 (6 bases each). Trimming stripped 5 bases from V and 3 bases from J, with 17 bases between. Looked up from germline, CDR1 is MDHEN and CDR2 is SYDVKM. This CDR3 is 15 amino acids long.

J is TRBJ1-4 and V is TRBV9; 7 positions agree with TRBD1. Germline V gene data show CDR1 as SGDLS and CDR2 as YYNGEE. The CDR3 is 17 amino acids. V dropped 3 bases and J dropped 7; count of bases not matched to a gene: 15. The CDR3 nucleotides read TGTGCCAGCAGCGCCGCCGGGACAGTCAGTGGTGGTGAAAAACTGTTTTTT. Protein sequence: CASSAAGTVSGGEKLFF.

Comment on this clonotype: It differs at one base from a far larger clone, so likely a read error. This sequence joins TRBV6-5 and TRBJ2-5; tentatively, D is TRBD2 (6 bases). Per the germline V gene, CDR1 is MNHEY and CDR2 is SVGAGI. The CDR3 totals 15 residues. V lost 8 bases, J lost 2 bases, and 18 bases lay in between. CDR3 residues: CASRGTGGVQETQYF. CDR3 DNA sequence: TGTGCCAGCCGGGGCACTGGCGGGGTACAAGAGACCCAGTACTTC.

The table lists this clonotype with many counts. This chain links TRBV12-3 or TRBV12-4 with TRBJ2-7; possibly TRBD2 for D (5 bases). This CDR3 region has 12 residues. The V end was cut by 5 bases, the J end by 7 bases, with 12 bases between. The DNA for the CDR3 is TGTGCCAGCAGTCTAAACGGGGAAGAGCAGTACGTC. It yields the protein CASSLNGEEQYV.

Many counts were recorded for this clonotype. This chain joins TRBV12-3 or TRBV12-4 and TRBJ1-1; a possible D gene is TRBD1 (5 bases). The CDR3 has 15 amino acids. V lost 5 bases, J lost 1 base, and 14 bases lay in between. As DNA, the CDR3 is TGTGCCAGCAGTCATGCGGGACCCAAGAACACTGAAGCTTTCTTT. Translating it yields CASSHAGPKNTEAFF.

This clonotype was detected ten times or more. The chain joins TRBV7-9 to TRBJ2-7; TRBD1 matches 8 bases. The germline V gene has CDR1 SEHNR and CDR2 FQNEAQ (reference sequence). V gave up 5 bases and J gave up 6 bases; unmatched junction bases: 3. CDR3 length: 12 amino acids. CDR3 in DNA: TGTGCCAGCAGCCGGACAGGGACCGAGCAGTACGTC. As protein: CASSRTGTEQYV.

Only a few counts were recorded for this clonotype. The chain links TRBV19 to TRBJ2-7; TRBD2 matches at 8 bases. The CDR3 is 16 amino acids. Germline lookup yields CDR1 LNHDA and CDR2 SQIVND (reference sequence). V shed 7 bases and J 0 bases; nucleotides not matched to a gene: 11. The CDR3 sequence is CASTLGAGDGSYEQYF. DNA for the CDR3: TGTGCCAGTACCCTTGGAGCGGGGGACGGCTCCTACGAGCAGTACTTC.

The table lists this clonotype with many counts. V and J are TRBV6-5 and TRBJ2-1, with 7 positions matching TRBD2. In germline, CDR1 is MNHEY, CDR2 SVGAGI. Trimming took 0 bases from V and 9 from J; bases not matched to a gene: 5. CDR3 length: 14 residues. The CDR3 loop reads CASSYSGLRGEQFF. The DNA of the CDR3 is TGTGCCAGCAGTTACTCGGGACTAAGGGGTGAGCAGTTCTTC.

This clonotype came up a few times. The chain joins TRBV6-1 to TRBJ1-5, with 7 bases aligning to TRBD1. CDR1 is MNHNS and CDR2 is SASEGT in the germline V gene. V was clipped by 8 bases and J by 4 bases; unmatched bases: 5. CDR3 length equals 13 residues. CDR3 residues: CASGGTVNQPQHF. The CDR3 DNA sequence: TGTGCCAGCGGTGGGACAGTTAATCAGCCCCAGCATTTT.

This clonotype came up many times. This chain joins TRBV20-1 and TRBJ2-7; TRBD2 might be the D (6 bases). Trimming took off 3 bases at V and 6 bases at J, with 15 bases between the two ends. CDR1 is DFQATT and CDR2 is SNEGSKA in the germline V gene (reference sequence). The CDR3 is 13 amino acids. This chain's CDR3 is CSARRGGVLEQYF. Written as DNA, the CDR3 is TGCAGTGCTAGGCGGGGCGGGGTTCTCGAGCAGTACTTC.

This clonotype was counted many times. V usage is TRBV6-1 and J usage is TRBJ1-3; perhaps TRBD1 as D (5 bases). This CDR3 region has 15 residues. V lost 6 bases to trimming and J lost 0 bases, with 12 bases between them. Germline V gene lookup returns CDR1 MNHNS and CDR2 SASEGT. The CDR3: CASSPRAYSGNTIYF. CDR3 DNA: TGTGCCAGCAGCCCCAGGGCCTACTCTGGAAACACCATATATTTT.

This clonotype was picked up one time. This chain links TRBV27 with TRBJ2-3; 14 nucleotides agree with TRBD2. CDR1 is MNHEY, CDR2 SMNVEV, per germline (reference sequence). This CDR3 has 18 residues. J lost 4 bases, V lost 4 bases, and 10 bases had no gene match. The DNA of the CDR3 is TGTGCCAGCAGTTCTAGACTAGCGGGGGGGACGCACGCAGATACGCAGTATTTT. This codes for CASSSRLAGGTHADTQYF.

The V gene is TRBV6-1, the J gene TRBJ2-1; D is perhaps TRBD1 or TRBD2 (6 bases each). Germline values: CDR1 MNHNS, CDR2 SASEGT. The CDR3 extends over 14 amino acids. Deletions cut 8 bases from V and 9 bases from J, with 20 bases between. CDR3 sequence: CASCLSEGGGEQFF. As DNA, the CDR3 is TGTGCCAGCTGCCTATCGGAGGGGGGAGGTGAGCAGTTCTTC.

In its sample, this clonotype was seen many times. For the CDR3, the DNA is TGTGCCAGCAGTTTTTTTCTTGGGGGAGGCGGGGAGCTGTTTTTT. Its translation is CASSFFLGGGGELFF. This chain joins TRBV27 and TRBJ2-2, with D possibly matching TRBD2 (6 bases). The V gene's germline CDR1 is MNHEY and CDR2 SMNVEV (reference sequence). CDR3 length equals 15 residues. V was pared by 3 bases and J by 7 bases, with 15 bases between.

This chain uses TRBV14 with TRBJ2-1; TRBD1 might be the D (5 bases). V was trimmed by 5 bases and J by 0 bases, leaving 20 bases between them. The CDR3 extends over 18 amino acids. Germline CDR1 reads SGHDN; CDR2 reads FVKESK. The DNA for the CDR3 is TGTGCCAGCAGCACATGGCAAGGGTTGGACACCTCCTACAATGAGCAGTTCTTC. Translated, it gives CASSTWQGLDTSYNEQFF.

This clonotype was detected a few times. The gene calls are TRBV20-1 and TRBJ2-7, with 7 bases aligning to TRBD1. Germline CDR1 is DFQATT and CDR2 is SNEGSKA (reference sequence). With V trimmed by 3 bases and J by 3 bases, 17 bases remained unmatched. The CDR3 has 17 residues. CDR3 in amino acids: CSARRQGVVLGDYEQYF. CDR3 nucleotide sequence: TGCAGTGCTAGGAGACAGGGTGTAGTTTTGGGAGACTACGAGCAGTACTTC.

The rearrangement joins TRBV29-1 to TRBJ2-2; D is undetermined. The CDR3 is 12 residues long. V was cut by 7 bases and J by 1 base, with 7 bases left in between. Germline V gene data show CDR1 as SQVTM and CDR2 as ANQGSEA. The CDR3 sequence is CSASENTGELFF. In DNA, the CDR3 is TGCAGCGCATCTGAGAACACCGGGGAGCTGTTTTTT.

This clonotype was found many times. The chain uses TRBV30 and TRBJ2-1; 8 nucleotides agree with TRBD2. This CDR3 region has 18 residues. Germline CDR1 reads GTSNPN; CDR2 reads SVGIG (reference sequence). The V and J ends lost 3 bases and 0 bases, in that order; junction bases with no gene match: 13. Written as DNA, the CDR3 is TGTGCCTGGAGCCCCCTCCCCAAACTAGCGGACTCCTACAATGAGCAGTTCTTC. As protein: CAWSPLPKLADSYNEQFF.

The chain is built from TRBV2 and TRBJ2-7; 14 nucleotides line up with TRBD2. V lost 4 bases to trimming and J lost 3 bases; unmatched junction nucleotides: 2. The CDR3 runs to 15 residues. From germline, CDR1 is SNHLY and CDR2 FYNNEI. The DNA of the CDR3 is TGTGCCAGCAGTGGGACTAGCGGGAGGAACTACGAGCAGTACTTC. Its translation: CASSGTSGRNYEQYF.

Of note for this clonotype: With a much larger clone just one base away, this may be a read error. The chain joins TRBV11-3 to TRBJ2-1, with D perhaps matching TRBD2 (6 bases). Germline V gene data show CDR1 as SGHNT and CDR2 as YENEEA. The CDR3 runs to 15 residues. As DNA, the CDR3 is TGTGCCAGCAGCCGGAGGGGCCTTTCCTACAATGAGCGGTTCTTC. Its translation is CASSRRGLSYNERFF.